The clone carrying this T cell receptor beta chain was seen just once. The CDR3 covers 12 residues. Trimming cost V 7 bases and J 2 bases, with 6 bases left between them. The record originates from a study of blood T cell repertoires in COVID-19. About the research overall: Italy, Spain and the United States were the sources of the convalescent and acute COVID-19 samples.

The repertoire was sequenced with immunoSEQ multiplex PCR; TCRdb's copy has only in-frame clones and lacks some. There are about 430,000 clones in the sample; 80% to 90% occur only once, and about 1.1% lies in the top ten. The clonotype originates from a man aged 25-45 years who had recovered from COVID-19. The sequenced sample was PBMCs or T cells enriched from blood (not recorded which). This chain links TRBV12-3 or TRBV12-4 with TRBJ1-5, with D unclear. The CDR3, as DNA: TGTGCCAGCACGAGGGGCAATCAGCCCCAGCATTTT. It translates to CASTRGNQPQHF.